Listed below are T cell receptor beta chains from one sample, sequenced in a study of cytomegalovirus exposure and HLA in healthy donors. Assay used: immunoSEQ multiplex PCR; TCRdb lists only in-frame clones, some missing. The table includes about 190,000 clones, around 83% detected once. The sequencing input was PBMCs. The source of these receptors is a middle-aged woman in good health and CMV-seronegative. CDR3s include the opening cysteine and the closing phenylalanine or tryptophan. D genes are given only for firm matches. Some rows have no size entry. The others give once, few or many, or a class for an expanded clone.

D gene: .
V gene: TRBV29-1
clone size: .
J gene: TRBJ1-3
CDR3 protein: CSVQGTGNTIYF
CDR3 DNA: TGCAGCGTTCAGGGAACTGGAAACACCATATATTTT

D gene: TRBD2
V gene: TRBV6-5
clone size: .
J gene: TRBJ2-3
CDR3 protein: CASSYSPTSGADTQYF
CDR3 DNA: TGTGCCAGCAGTTACTCCCCGACTAGCGGGGCAGATACGCAGTATTTT

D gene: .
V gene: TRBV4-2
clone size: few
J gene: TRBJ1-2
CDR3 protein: CASSQEPQASYGYTF
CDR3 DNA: TGTGCCAGCAGCCAAGAGCCACAGGCTTCCTATGGCTACACCTTC

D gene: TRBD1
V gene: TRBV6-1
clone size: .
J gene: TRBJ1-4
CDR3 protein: CASSENLLQGAKEKLFF
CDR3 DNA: TGTGCCAGCAGTGAAAACCTCTTGCAGGGGGCAAAGGAAAAACTGTTTTTT

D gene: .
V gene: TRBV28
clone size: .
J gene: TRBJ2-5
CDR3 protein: CASSKGGGAETQYF
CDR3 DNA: TGTGCCAGCAGCAAGGGAGGGGGGGCGGAGACCCAGTACTTC

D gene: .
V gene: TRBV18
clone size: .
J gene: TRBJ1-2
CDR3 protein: CASSPDGIYGYTF
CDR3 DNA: TGTGCCAGCTCGCCGGACGGGATCTATGGCTACACCTTC

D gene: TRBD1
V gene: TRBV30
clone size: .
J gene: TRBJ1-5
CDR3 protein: CAWSMGQGWNQPQHF
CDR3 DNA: TGTGCCTGGAGTATGGGACAGGGTTGGAATCAGCCCCAGCATTTT

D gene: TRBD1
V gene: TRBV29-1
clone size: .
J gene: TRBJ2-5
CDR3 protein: CSDRSGQGETQYF
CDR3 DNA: TGCAGCGACCGCTCCGGACAGGGGGAGACCCAGTACTTC

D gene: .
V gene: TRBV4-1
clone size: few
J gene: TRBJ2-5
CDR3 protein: CASSQDGGPQETQYF
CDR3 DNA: TGCGCCAGCAGCCAAGATGGCGGCCCTCAAGAGACCCAGTACTTC

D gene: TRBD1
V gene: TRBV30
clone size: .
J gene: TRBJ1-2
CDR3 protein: CAWNRDSYGYTF
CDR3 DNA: TGTGCCTGGAACAGGGACAGCTATGGCTACACCTTC

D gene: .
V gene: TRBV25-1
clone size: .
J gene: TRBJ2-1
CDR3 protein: CASSDFRVQGNEQFF
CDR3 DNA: TGTGCCAGCAGTGATTTTCGGGTGCAGGGCAATGAGCAGTTCTTC

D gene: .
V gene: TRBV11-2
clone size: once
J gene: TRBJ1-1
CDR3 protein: CASSFGTGTPFF
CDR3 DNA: .

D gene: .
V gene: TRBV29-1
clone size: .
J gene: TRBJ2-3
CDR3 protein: CSTSPYTDTQYF
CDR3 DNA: TGCAGCACTTCCCCGTACACAGATACGCAGTATTTT

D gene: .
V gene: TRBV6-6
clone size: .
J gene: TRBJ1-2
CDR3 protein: CASSYSAPDGYTF
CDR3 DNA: TGTGCCAGCAGTTACTCGGCACCCGATGGCTACACCTTC

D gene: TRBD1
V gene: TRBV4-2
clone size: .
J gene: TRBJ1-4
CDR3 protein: CASTPQGGQAAEKLFF
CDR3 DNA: TGTGCCAGCACCCCCCAGGGGGGACAGGCAGCCGAAAAACTGTTTTTT

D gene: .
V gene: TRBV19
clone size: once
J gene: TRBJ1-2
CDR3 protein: CASSISGWGDGYTF
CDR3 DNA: TGTGCCAGTAGTATCTCCGGTTGGGGGGACGGCTACACCTTC

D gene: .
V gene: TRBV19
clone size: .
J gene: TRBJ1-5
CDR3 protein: CASSTAIRRGLHQPQHF
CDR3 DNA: TGTGCCAGTAGTACGGCGATCCGGCGGGGTTTGCATCAGCCCCAGCATTTT

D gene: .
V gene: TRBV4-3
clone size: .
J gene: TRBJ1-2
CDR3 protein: CASSQSLREGYTF
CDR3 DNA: TGCGCCAGCAGCCAGTCATTAAGGGAGGGCTACACCTTC

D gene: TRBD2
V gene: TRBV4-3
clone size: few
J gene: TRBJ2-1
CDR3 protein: CASSQAPEVAGVNEQFF
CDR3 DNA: TGCGCCAGCAGCCAAGCCCCAGAGGTAGCGGGAGTTAATGAGCAGTTCTTC

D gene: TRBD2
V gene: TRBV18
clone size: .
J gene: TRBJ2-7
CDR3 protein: CASSPIAKTSSEQYF
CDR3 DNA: TGTGCCAGCTCACCCATTGCAAAGACTAGCTCCGAGCAGTACTTC

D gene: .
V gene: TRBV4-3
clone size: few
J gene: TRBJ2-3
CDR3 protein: CASSQADRGDTQYF
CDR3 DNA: TGCGCCAGCAGCCAAGCCGACAGAGGAGATACGCAGTATTTT

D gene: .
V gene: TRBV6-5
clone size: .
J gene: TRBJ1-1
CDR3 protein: CASSYSGQKGEAFF
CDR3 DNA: TGTGCCAGCAGTTACTCTGGACAGAAGGGAGAAGCTTTCTTT

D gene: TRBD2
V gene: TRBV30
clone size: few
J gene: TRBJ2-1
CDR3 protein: CAFKRTSGFYNEQFF
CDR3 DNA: TGTGCCTTTAAACGGACTAGCGGCTTCTACAATGAGCAGTTCTTC

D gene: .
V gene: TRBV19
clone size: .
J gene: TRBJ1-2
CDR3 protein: CASNRENSYGYTF
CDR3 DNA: TGTGCCAGTAACCGGGAGAACAGCTATGGCTACACCTTC

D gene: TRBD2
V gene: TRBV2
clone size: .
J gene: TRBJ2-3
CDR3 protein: CASSLAGGFTDTQYF
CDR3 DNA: TGTGCCAGCAGTTTAGCGGGAGGGTTCACAGATACGCAGTATTTT

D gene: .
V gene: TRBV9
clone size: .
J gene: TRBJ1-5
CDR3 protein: CASSSHWGSNQPQHF
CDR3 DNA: TGTGCCAGCAGCTCTCATTGGGGCAGCAATCAGCCCCAGCATTTT

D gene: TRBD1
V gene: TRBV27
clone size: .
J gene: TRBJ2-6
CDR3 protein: CASSPGTEIGLAGANVLTF
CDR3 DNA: TGTGCCAGCAGTCCCGGGACAGAAATAGGCTTAGCTGGGGCCAACGTCCTGACTTTC

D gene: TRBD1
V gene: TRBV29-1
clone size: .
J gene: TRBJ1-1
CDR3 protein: CSAGDRRNTEAFF
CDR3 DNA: TGCAGCGCTGGGGACAGAAGGAACACTGAAGCTTTCTTT

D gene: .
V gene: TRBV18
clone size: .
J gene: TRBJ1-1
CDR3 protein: CASSLRQPPEAFF
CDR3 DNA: TGTGCCAGCTCACTGAGACAGCCTCCCGAAGCTTTCTTT

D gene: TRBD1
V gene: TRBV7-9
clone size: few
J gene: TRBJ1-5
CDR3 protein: CASSLLGQGGNQPQHF
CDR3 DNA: TGTGCCAGCAGCTTACTGGGACAGGGAGGAAATCAGCCCCAGCATTTT

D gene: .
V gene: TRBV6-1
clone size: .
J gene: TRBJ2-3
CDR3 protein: CASKRESSKQYF
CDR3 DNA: TGTGCCAGTAAGAGGGAGTCGTCTAAGCAGTATTTT

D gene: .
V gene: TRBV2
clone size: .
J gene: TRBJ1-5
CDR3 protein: CASSEAAGNQPQHF
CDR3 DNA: TGTGCCAGCAGTGAAGCCGCAGGTAATCAGCCCCAGCATTTT

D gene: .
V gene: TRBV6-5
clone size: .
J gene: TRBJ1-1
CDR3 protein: CASSSRWGDAEAFF
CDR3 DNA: TGTGCCAGCAGTTCCCGTTGGGGGGATGCTGAAGCTTTCTTT

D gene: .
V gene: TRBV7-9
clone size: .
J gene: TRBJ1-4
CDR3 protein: CASSPGVRLFF
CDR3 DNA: TGTGCCAGCAGCCCCGGGGTGCGGCTGTTTTTT

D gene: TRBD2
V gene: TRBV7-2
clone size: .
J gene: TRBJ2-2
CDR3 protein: CASSIGTSFTGELFF
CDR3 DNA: TGTGCCAGCAGCATCGGGACTAGCTTCACCGGGGAGCTGTTTTTT

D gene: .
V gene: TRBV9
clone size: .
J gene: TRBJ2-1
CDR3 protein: CASSQTYNEQFF
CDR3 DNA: TGTGCCAGCAGCCAGACCTACAATGAGCAGTTCTTC

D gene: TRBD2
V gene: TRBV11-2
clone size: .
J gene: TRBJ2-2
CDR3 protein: CASSLGVGPTSGRARELFF
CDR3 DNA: TGTGCCAGCAGCTTAGGGGTGGGCCCGACTAGCGGGAGGGCCCGGGAGCTGTTTTTT

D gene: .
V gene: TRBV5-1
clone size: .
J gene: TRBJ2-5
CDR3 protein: CASSLDQGETQYF
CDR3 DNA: TGCGCCAGCAGCTTGGACCAGGGCGAGACCCAGTACTTC

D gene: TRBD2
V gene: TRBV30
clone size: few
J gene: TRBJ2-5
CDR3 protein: CAWSVGSSGRAGETQYF
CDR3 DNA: TGTGCCTGGAGTGTAGGGTCTAGCGGGAGGGCCGGCGAGACCCAGTACTTC

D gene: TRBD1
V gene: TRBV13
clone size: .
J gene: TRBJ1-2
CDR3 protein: CASSSPRQGRNGYTF
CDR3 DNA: TGTGCCAGCAGCTCCCCCCGACAGGGCCGTAATGGCTACACCTTC

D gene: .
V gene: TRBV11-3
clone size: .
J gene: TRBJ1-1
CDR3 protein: CASSLGAGEAFF
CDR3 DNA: TGTGCCAGCAGCTTAGGTGCCGGGGAAGCTTTCTTT

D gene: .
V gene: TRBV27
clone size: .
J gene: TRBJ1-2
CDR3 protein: CASSLGGGDGYTF
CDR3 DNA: TGTGCCAGCAGTTTAGGAGGGGGGGATGGCTACACCTTC

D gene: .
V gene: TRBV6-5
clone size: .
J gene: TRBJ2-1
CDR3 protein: CASSYDFSLNEQFF
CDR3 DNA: TGTGCCAGCAGTTATGACTTCTCACTAAATGAGCAGTTCTTC

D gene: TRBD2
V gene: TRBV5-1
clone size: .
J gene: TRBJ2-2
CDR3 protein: CASSSLAGPATGELFF
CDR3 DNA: TGCGCCAGCAGCTCCTTAGCGGGACCGGCCACCGGGGAGCTGTTTTTT

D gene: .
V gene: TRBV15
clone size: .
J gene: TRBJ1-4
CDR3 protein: CATSTQGSTNEKLFF
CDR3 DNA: TGTGCCACCAGTACCCAGGGATCAACTAATGAAAAACTGTTTTTT

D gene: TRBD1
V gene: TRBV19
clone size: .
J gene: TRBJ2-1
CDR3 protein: CASRGQGYNEQFF
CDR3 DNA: TGTGCCAGTCGGGGACAGGGCTACAATGAGCAGTTCTTC

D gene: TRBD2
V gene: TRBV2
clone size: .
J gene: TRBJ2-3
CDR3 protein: CASTRLAGVDTQYF
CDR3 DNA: TGTGCCAGCACAAGACTAGCGGGAGTGGATACGCAGTATTTT

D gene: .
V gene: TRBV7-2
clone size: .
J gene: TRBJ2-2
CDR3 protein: CASRGLDPYTGELFF
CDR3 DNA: TGTGCCAGCAGGGGTCTAGATCCCTACACCGGGGAGCTGTTTTTT

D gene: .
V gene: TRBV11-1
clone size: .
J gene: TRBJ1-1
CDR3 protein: CASSLARRGTEAFF
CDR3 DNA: TGTGCCAGCAGCTTAGCTAGGAGAGGCACTGAAGCTTTCTTT

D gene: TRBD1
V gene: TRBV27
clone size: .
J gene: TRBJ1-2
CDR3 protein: CASTTGQGRYGYTF
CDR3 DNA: TGTGCCAGCACCACGGGACAGGGTCGCTATGGCTACACCTTC